A single sample is the source of the 21 T cell receptor beta chains below, sequenced in a study of cytomegalovirus exposure and HLA in healthy donors. Primers included in the PCR were 60 Vbeta and 13 Jbeta primers. Here immunoSEQ multiplex PCR was the method, and the copy in TCRdb shows in-frame clones only, minus some. The sample includes some 140,000 clones, around 68% of them seen just once. Sequencing input: PBMCs. The receptors originated from a man aged 30 to 39 in good health and CMV-seronegative.

The chain carries TRBV5-1 and TRBJ2-5, with TRBD1 as a possible D gene (6 bases). Trimming pared 2 bases from V and 1 base from J, leaving 15 bases between. CDR1 and CDR2 (germline): SGHRS, YFSETQ. The CDR3 extends over 16 amino acids. DNA of the CDR3: TGCGCCAGCAGCTTCCCACAGGGCGGAATCCAAGAGACCCAGTACTTC. It codes for CASSFPQGGIQETQYF.

In this sample, this clone turned up once. The chain is built from TRBV4-1 and TRBJ2-7; weak D call: TRBD2 (5 bases). The CDR3 is 14 residues long. Germline V CDR1 and CDR2: MGHRA, YSYEKL. V shed 2 bases and J shed 2 bases, with 10 bases lying between them. The CDR3 nucleotides are TGCGCCAGCAGCCAAAAGAGAGGGCCCTACGAGCAGTACTTC. Protein: CASSQKRGPYEQYF.

The chain uses TRBV4-2 and TRBJ2-7; 7 bases align to TRBD1. Per germline, CDR1 LGHNA and CDR2 YNFKEQ. The ends lost 3 bases at V and 6 bases at J; junction bases unmatched: 14. The CDR3 loop spans 16 amino acids. CDR3 nucleotides: TGTGCCAGCAGCCACCCTAGGACAGGAGAAGTCTGCGAGCAGTACTTC. This encodes CASSHPRTGEVCEQYF.

The CDR3 DNA follows: TGCGCCACCCTCACTCCGGACAGGGGGCAGGTAGAAGACGAGCAGTACTTC. This encodes CATLTPDRGQVEDEQYF. This rearrangement joins TRBV10-1 to TRBJ2-7, with TRBD1 matching over 11 bases. Germline V gene lookup returns CDR1 WNHNN and CDR2 SYGVQD (reference sequence). This CDR3 is built from 17 residues. V lost 10 bases, J lost 5 bases, and 19 bases stayed unmatched.

This chain links TRBV2 with TRBJ2-7, with TRBD1 as a possible D gene (6 bases). Trimming took 8 bases from V and 5 from J, leaving 16 bases between them. CDR1 SNHLY and CDR2 FYNNEI come from the germline V gene. This CDR3 is built from 13 residues. In DNA form, the CDR3 reads TGTGCCAGCCGAACCCAGGGGAGCGACGAGCAGTACTTC. It translates to CASRTQGSDEQYF. Full variable domain (outside the CDR3, taken from reference TRBV2 and TRBJ2-7): EPEVTQTPSHQVTQMGQEVILRCVPISNHLYFYWYRQILGQKVEFLVSFYNNEISEKSEIFDDQFSVERPDGSNFTLKIRSTKLEDSAMYFCASRTQGSDEQYFGPGTRLTVT.

The chain employs TRBV18 and TRBJ1-3; 7 nucleotides align to TRBD1. Per the germline V gene, CDR1 is KGHSH and CDR2 is LQKENI. V lost 2 bases and J lost 0; bases outside the gene matches: 1. The CDR3 covers 15 residues. For the CDR3, the DNA is TGTGCCAGCTCACCAGGGACAGCCTCTGGAAACACCATATATTTT. The encoded protein is CASSPGTASGNTIYF.

In its sample, this clone was seen a few times. The genes are TRBV14 and TRBJ1-1; D is undetermined. The V end was cut by 0 bases, the J end by 8 bases, with 4 bases between. This CDR3 has 11 amino acids. Germline values: CDR1 SGHDN, CDR2 FVKESK. The CDR3 sequence: CASSQDQEAFF. The CDR3 DNA is TGTGCCAGCAGCCAAGATCAAGAAGCTTTCTTT.

The rearrangement links TRBV16 to TRBJ1-2; D is perhaps TRBD1 (6 bases). The CDR3 has 14 residues. Germline V gene lookup returns CDR1 KGHSY and CDR2 FQNENV. V was clipped by 3 bases and J by 2 bases, with 10 bases between them. The chain's CDR3 is CASSQRGTNYGYTF. The CDR3 nucleotides read TGTGCCAGCAGCCAGAGAGGGACAAACTATGGCTACACCTTC.

This chain connects TRBV28 to TRBJ2-3, with D perhaps TRBD2 (6 bases). The CDR3 totals 11 residues. Germline V CDR1 and CDR2: MDHEN, SYDVKM. V was pared by 4 bases and J by 9 bases, with 8 bases between. The CDR3 nucleotides are TGTGCCAGCAGTTATGGGGGGACGCAGTATTTT. This encodes CASSYGGTQYF. Using reference TRBV28 and TRBJ2-3 for the parts outside the CDR3, the full variable domain is DVKVTQSSRYLVKRTGEKVFLECVQDMDHENMFWYRQDPGLGLRLIYFSYDVKMKEKGDIPEGYSVSREKKERFSLILESASTNQTSMYLCASSYGGTQYFGPGTRLTVL.

This chain connects TRBV6-1 to TRBJ1-4, with D possibly TRBD1 on 6 matching bases. The ends were cut back, 10 bases at V and 8 bases at J, with 20 bases in the middle. The CDR3 extends over 14 amino acids. Looked up from germline, CDR1 is MNHNS and CDR2 is SASEGT. The CDR3 nucleotides read TGTGCCACCCTGAACACAGGGATTAGGGAAAAACTGTTTTTT. Its translation is CATLNTGIREKLFF.

The chain links TRBV7-9 to TRBJ1-1; 7 bases are a match to TRBD1. From germline, CDR1 is SEHNR and CDR2 FQNEAQ (reference sequence). V gave up 5 bases and J gave up 7 bases; unmatched junction bases: 7. The CDR3 is 13 amino acids. As DNA, the CDR3 is TGTGCCAGCAGCGAGGGACAGTTAAATGAAGCTTTCTTT. Translation gives CASSEGQLNEAFF.

Only a few counts were recorded for this clone. At the DNA level, this CDR3 is encoded by other sequences in the same sample as well. This sequence joins TRBV28 and TRBJ1-2, with 7 bases that match TRBD1. The CDR3 consists of 16 residues. Germline assignment: CDR1 MDHEN and CDR2 SYDVKM. The V gene end was trimmed by 5 bases and the J gene end by 6 bases; junction bases not matched to a gene: 15. CDR3 sequence (DNA): TGTGCCAGCAGTCCACGGACAGGAGGGTTAATTCATGGCTACACCTTC. Translated: CASSPRTGGLIHGYTF.

The chain uses TRBV4-3 and TRBJ2-7; 11 nucleotides agree with TRBD2. CDR1 and CDR2 (germline): LGHNA, YSLEER. J gave up 7 bases and V 1 base, and 3 bases lay outside the gene matches. This CDR3 region has 14 residues. The CDR3 protein is CASSQGLAGWEQYF. For the CDR3, the DNA is TGCGCCAGCAGCCAAGGACTAGCGGGGTGGGAGCAGTACTTC.

This rearrangement joins TRBV19 to TRBJ2-3; D unresolved. Germline V gives CDR1 LNHDA, CDR2 SQIVND (reference sequence). This CDR3 region has 12 residues. The germline V and J ends were trimmed by 6 bases and 0 bases, with 4 bases remaining between them. CDR3: CASRSSTDTQYF. The CDR3 nucleotides read TGTGCCAGTAGAAGCAGCACAGATACGCAGTATTTT.

Worth noting for this clone: The junction departs from germline at one end; a sequencing error may be responsible. This chain connects TRBV7-9 to TRBJ1-2; TRBD1 aligns across 10 bases. Per the germline V gene, CDR1 is SEHNR and CDR2 is FQNEAQ (reference sequence). The CDR3 sequence is 14 residues long. The CDR3 region is CASSDNWTGGGYPF. Here the CDR3 DNA reads TGTGCCAGCAGCGACAATTGGACAGGGGGAGGCTACCCCTTC. Filled out from reference TRBV7-9 and TRBJ1-2, the complete variable domain reads DTGVSQNPRHKITKRGQNVTFRCDPISEHNRLYWYRQTLGQGPEFLTYFQNEAQLEKSRLLSDRFSAERPKGSFSTLEIQRTEQGDSAMYLCASSDNWTGGGYPFGSGTRLTVV.

This clone was found a few times. This chain uses TRBV7-2 with TRBJ1-4; 7 positions match TRBD1. V dropped 5 bases and J dropped 0; count of bases not matched to a gene: 12. The CDR3 covers 18 residues. The germline V gene has CDR1 SGHTA and CDR2 FQGNSA. CDR3 DNA: TGTGCCAGCAGCCTCAGGAGGGACAGCAATGCAACTAATGAAAAACTGTTTTTT. Amino acids: CASSLRRDSNATNEKLFF.

This chain links TRBV14 with TRBJ2-3; 10 nucleotides agree with TRBD1. In germline, CDR1 is SGHDN, CDR2 FVKESK. The V and J ends lost 0 bases and 5 bases, in that order; junction bases with no gene match: 2. The CDR3 is 15 amino acids. CDR3 DNA: TGTGCCAGCAGCCAAGATAGGACAGGGGGAGATACGCAGTATTTT. The encoded protein is CASSQDRTGGDTQYF.

This clone showed up just a few times. The chain uses TRBV6-1 and TRBJ1-3; unclear D gene. Germline V CDR1 and CDR2: MNHNS, SASEGT. V was shortened by 1 base and J by 1 base, with 5 bases between the two germline ends. This CDR3 contains 14 residues. This CDR3 is CASSEVASGNTIYF. The CDR3 nucleotides read TGTGCCAGCAGTGAAGTGGCTTCTGGAAACACCATATATTTT.

This clone has just a few counts. The genes are TRBV5-1 and TRBJ2-5; D is unresolved. The V gene lost 0 bases and the J gene lost 2 bases, with 5 bases spanning the gap. Germline CDR1 is SGHRS and CDR2 is YFSETQ. The CDR3 is 13 residues long. The CDR3 protein is CASSLASQETQYF. As DNA, the CDR3 is TGCGCCAGCAGCTTGGCCAGTCAAGAGACCCAGTACTTC.

This clone showed up just a few times. The gene calls are TRBV7-9 and TRBJ2-5, with TRBD1 identical over 9 bases. With V trimmed by 5 bases and J by 1 base, 5 bases remained unmatched. The CDR3 spans 15 residues. Looked up from germline, CDR1 is SEHNR and CDR2 is FQNEAQ (reference sequence). For the CDR3, the DNA is TGTGCCAGCAGCCGTCCGGACAGGGGCCAAGAGACCCAGTACTTC. Amino acids: CASSRPDRGQETQYF.

The chain links TRBV5-5 to TRBJ2-7; no clear D. CDR3 length equals 13 residues. V lost 5 bases, J lost 0 bases, and 9 bases lay in between. Germline V gene data show CDR1 as SGHKS and CDR2 as YYEKEE (reference sequence). Here the CDR3 reads CASSPESSYEQYF. Written as DNA, the CDR3 is TGTGCCAGCAGTCCTGAGAGCTCCTACGAGCAGTACTTC.